This TCR beta chain comes out of a study of T cells in women clearing cervical HPV infection. Study-wide background: Control women cleared a single incident HPV16 infection within 12 months.

Produced via immunoSEQ multiplex PCR; TCRdb's table is partial and in-frame only. The sample yields about 30,000 clones, of which the top ten take up around 4%. A note on this clone: Its target is unknown. The read comes to an end 3 residues before the CDR3 does, leaving the germline J gene to fill in the end.

All donors had a single incident cervical HPV16 infection, not prevalent. This CDR3 contains 15 residues. CDR1 and CDR2 from the germline V gene are SQVTM and ANQGSEA. Findings and caveats of the study: T-cell numbers per sample were unknown and may explain richness differences.

Sample: blood buffy coat. This chain joins TRBV29-1 and TRBJ1-2, with a tentative D call TRBD1 (5 bases). The clonotype originates from a woman between 18 and 69 years old with a cervical HPV16 infection that either progressed to CIN3+ or cleared (not recorded which). The CDR3 bases that were read are TGCAGCGTTGAAGAGGCTGGCGTTGTGGGGCTAGGC. Its translation is CSVEEAGVVGLG. The CDR3 in its entirety is CSVEEAGVVGLGYTF.